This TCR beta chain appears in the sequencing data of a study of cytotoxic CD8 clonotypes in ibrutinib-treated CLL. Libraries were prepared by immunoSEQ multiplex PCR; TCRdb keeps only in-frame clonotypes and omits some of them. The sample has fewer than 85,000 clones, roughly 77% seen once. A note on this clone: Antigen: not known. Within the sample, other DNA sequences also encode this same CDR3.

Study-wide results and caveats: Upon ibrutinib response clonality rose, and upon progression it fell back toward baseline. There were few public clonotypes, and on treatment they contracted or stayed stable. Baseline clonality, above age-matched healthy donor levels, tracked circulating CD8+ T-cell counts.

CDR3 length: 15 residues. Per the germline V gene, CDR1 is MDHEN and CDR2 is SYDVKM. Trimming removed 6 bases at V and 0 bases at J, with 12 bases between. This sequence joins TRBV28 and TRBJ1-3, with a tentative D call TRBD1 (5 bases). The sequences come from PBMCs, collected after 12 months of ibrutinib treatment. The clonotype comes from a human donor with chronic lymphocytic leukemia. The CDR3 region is CASSPPGPSGNTIYF. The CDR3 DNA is TGTGCCAGCAGCCCCCCAGGGCCCTCTGGAAACACCATATATTTT.